Below, 8 T cell receptor beta chains from the same sample are listed, as sequenced in a study of T cells after yellow fever vaccination. One entry per CDR3 protein, called by TCRdb with MiXCR from the 5' RACE reads. The sample comprises some 350,000 distinct CDR3 sequences, 4.1% of which are singletons, and about 22% rests with the top ten. The source was PBMCs, collected 5 days after the yellow fever booster vaccination. These receptors originate from a man aged 18 to 29 who received the YFV17D yellow fever vaccine.

This clonotype appeared a few times. The chain couples TRBV7-3 to TRBJ2-3; TRBD2 aligns across 10 bases. This CDR3 is 15 amino acids long. Germline assignment: CDR1 SGHTA and CDR2 FQGTGA. The ends lost 5 bases at V and 1 base at J; junction bases unmatched: 3. This chain's CDR3 is CASSRGLAGTDTQYF. CDR3 in DNA: TGTGCCAGCAGCCGTGGACTAGCGGGCACAGATACGCAGTATTTT.

This clonotype came up a few times. The V and J genes are TRBV10-3 and TRBJ1-1, with unresolved D. V lost 4 bases to trimming and J lost 1 base, with 10 bases between them. Germline CDR1 reads ENHRY; CDR2 reads SYGVKD. CDR3 length equals 14 residues. CDR3 nucleotides: TGTGCCATCAGTGTTGTCGGAAGGAACACTGAAGCTTTCTTT. It is translated as CAISVVGRNTEAFF.

As concerns this clonotype: At one of its ends the junction is not consistent with the germline gene, which may arise from a read error. The J gene is TRBJ2-5, the V gene TRBV18; 7 nucleotides align to TRBD1. This CDR3 has 14 amino acids. Germline V gives CDR1 KGHSH, CDR2 LQKENI. The CDR3 sequence is CASSPQGIAETQYF. The CDR3 DNA is TGTGCCAGCTCGCCACAGGGGATCGCAGAGACCCAGTACTTC.

The chain carries TRBV5-1 and TRBJ1-4, with unresolved D. The CDR3 covers 14 residues. V was clipped by 4 bases and J by 0 bases, with 7 bases between them. Germline CDR1 SGHRS, CDR2 YFSETQ. The CDR3 reads CASSRTATNEKLFF. Written as DNA, the CDR3 is TGCGCCAGCAGCAGGACGGCAACTAATGAAAAACTGTTTTTT.

This clonotype has only a few counts. This rearrangement joins TRBV4-3 to TRBJ2-7, with 8 bases identical to TRBD1. Germline V CDR1 and CDR2: LGHNA, YSLEER. The CDR3 spans 15 residues. The ends lost 1 base at V and 3 bases at J; junction bases unmatched: 5. The CDR3 loop reads CASSQGRTGIYEQYF. The CDR3 coding sequence is TGCGCCAGCAGCCAAGGAAGGACAGGGATCTACGAGCAGTACTTC.

This chain uses TRBV5-4 with TRBJ1-1; no clear D. This CDR3 contains 14 residues. Germline V gene sequence: CDR1 SGHNT, CDR2 YYREEE (reference sequence). V was shortened by 2 bases and J by 6 bases, with 14 bases between the two germline ends. The CDR3 DNA reads as TGTGCCAGCAGCTTAGACTATGCCAGCCCTGAAGCTTTCTTT. Residues: CASSLDYASPEAFF.

This clonotype was seen repeatedly, ten times or more. The chain joins TRBV18 to TRBJ2-5; D gene uncertain. Trimming stripped 8 bases from V and 2 bases from J, with 6 bases between. Germline V CDR1 and CDR2: KGHSH, LQKENI. This CDR3 spans 11 amino acids. The CDR3 DNA is TGTGCCAGCAGTCAGCAAGAGACCCAGTACTTC. Translated, it gives CASSQQETQYF.

In this sample, this clonotype turned up many times. The gene calls are TRBV4-2 and TRBJ1-1, with D unresolved. Between the trimmed V and J ends, which lost 0 bases and 4 bases, there was a span of 3 bases. CDR3 size: 12 residues. Germline CDR1 reads LGHNA; CDR2 reads YNFKEQ. The CDR3 region has the DNA TGTGCCAGCAGCCAAGACGTCACTGAAGCTTTCTTT. Translating it yields CASSQDVTEAFF.